The 20 T cell receptor beta chains below come from one sample, sequenced in a study of shared clonotypes between healthy human individuals (dated by TCRdb to the early 2020s). The library was generated by the immunoSEQ multiplex PCR assay. TCRdb obtained this table from immuneACCESS and retained in-frame rearrangements with V and J assigned. These tables miss some clones; where compared with another copy, unresolved V genes account for less than half of the shortfall, and the remainder is unexplained. For this sample there are about 700,000 clones; less than 85% appear just once. Of the sample, approximately 1.6% falls within the top ten clones. The sequenced sample consisted of memory CD4+ T cells sorted from blood. In the paper's terms, the cell subset or site label means: CD45RA-negative fraction. The origin of the receptors is a woman in her twenties or thirties in good health.

This clone was found a few times. The rearrangement links TRBV11-2 to TRBJ2-6, with D perhaps matching TRBD1 (6 bases). In germline, CDR1 is SGHAT, CDR2 FQNNGV. The V and J ends lost 4 bases and 0 bases respectively, with 16 bases between them. The CDR3 totals 18 residues. This chain's CDR3 is CASSSKQGSSSGANVLTF. The CDR3 nucleotides are TGTGCCAGCAGCTCTAAACAGGGCTCCAGCTCTGGGGCCAACGTCCTGACTTTC.

The chain employs TRBV30 and TRBJ1-4; D might be TRBD1 (5 bases). Germline CDR1 is GTSNPN and CDR2 is SVGIG (reference sequence). Between the trimmed V and J ends, which lost 2 bases and 5 bases, there was a span of 12 bases. The CDR3 runs to 14 residues. Here the CDR3 reads CAWSTTATNEKLFF. CDR3 nucleotide sequence: TGTGCCTGGAGTACGACAGCTACGAATGAAAAACTGTTTTTT.

This clone has only a few counts. The chain joins TRBV12-5 to TRBJ2-2; D is unresolved. The germline V and J ends were trimmed by 5 bases and 1 base, with 8 bases remaining between them. The germline V gene encodes CDR1 LGHNT and CDR2 FRNRAP. The CDR3 runs 14 residues. CDR3 protein: CASGLDWNTGELFF. The CDR3 region has the DNA TGTGCTAGTGGTCTCGACTGGAACACCGGGGAGCTGTTTTTT.

The chain links TRBV6-1 to TRBJ1-1; 7 bases are a match to TRBD1. This CDR3 has 16 amino acids. The germline gives CDR1 MNHNS, CDR2 SASEGT. V shed 4 bases and J 3 bases; nucleotides not matched to a gene: 11. The CDR3, as DNA: TGTGCCAGCAGTGTGGACCCCGACAGGGTAGACACTGAAGCTTTCTTT. Its protein product is CASSVDPDRVDTEAFF.

This clone showed up just once. This sequence joins TRBV18 and TRBJ1-5, with D hard to call. V was pared by 1 base and J by 3 bases, with 10 bases between. CDR1 KGHSH and CDR2 LQKENI come from the germline V gene. There are 15 residues in the CDR3. The CDR3 loop is CASSPLGGDNQPQHF. CDR3 nucleotides: TGTGCCAGCTCACCACTCGGTGGGGACAATCAGCCCCAGCATTTT.

The chain is built from TRBV5-4 and TRBJ2-7, with D perhaps TRBD1 or TRBD2 (7 bases each). The CDR3 length is 16 residues. CDR1 and CDR2 (germline): SGHNT, YYREEE (reference sequence). Trimming pared 0 bases from V and 4 bases from J, leaving 17 bases between. CDR3 nucleotide sequence: TGTGCCAGCAGCTTGGGACTAGCTGGGGGACAGTACGAGCAGTACTTC. Translating gives CASSLGLAGGQYEQYF.

As concerns this clone: In the same sample, other DNA sequences code for this CDR3. V gene TRBV19 combines with J gene TRBJ2-7; 7 positions agree with TRBD1. V dropped 6 bases and J dropped 2; count of bases not matched to a gene: 4. The CDR3 extends over 13 amino acids. Germline-derived CDR1 and CDR2 are LNHDA and SQIVND (reference sequence). CDR3 sequence reads: CASSRDRAYEQYF. CDR3 sequence (DNA): TGTGCCAGTAGCAGGGACAGAGCCTACGAGCAGTACTTC.

The chain uses TRBV28 and TRBJ1-1, with a weak D call TRBD1 (5 bases). This CDR3 has 13 residues. Trimming removed 4 bases from V and 4 bases from J, with 10 bases in between. CDR1 and CDR2 from the germline V gene are MDHEN and SYDVKM. CDR3 sequence: CASSSGPVTEAFF. Written as DNA, the CDR3 is TGTGCCAGCAGTTCAGGGCCAGTCACTGAAGCTTTCTTT.

This clone was observed a handful of times. This chain joins TRBV7-3 and TRBJ2-1, with D perhaps matching TRBD2 (5 bases). Germline V gene lookup returns CDR1 SGHTA and CDR2 FQGTGA. The CDR3 totals 16 residues. The V end was cut by 5 bases, the J end by 0 bases, with 14 bases between. CDR3 in DNA: TGTGCCAGCAGCGCGCTAGCTACAAGCTCCTACAATGAGCAGTTCTTC. Amino acids: CASSALATSSYNEQFF.

The rearrangement uses TRBV27 and TRBJ1-2; D is undetermined. The CDR3 contains 13 residues. Per germline, CDR1 MNHEY and CDR2 SMNVEV (reference sequence). V was cut by 1 base and J by 0 bases, with 3 bases left in between. The CDR3 region has the DNA TGTGCCAGCAGTTTATGGGCTAACTATGGCTACACCTTC. Encoded protein: CASSLWANYGYTF.

The chain recombines TRBV7-2 with TRBJ2-7; possibly TRBD2 for D (5 bases). The CDR3 totals 16 residues. Germline CDR1 is SGHTA and CDR2 is FQGNSA. V lost 4 bases and J 1 base, leaving 17 bases between the germline ends. The CDR3 is CASSYLGVGSSYEQYF. The CDR3 nucleotides read TGTGCCAGCAGCTACCTCGGGGTGGGCAGTTCCTACGAGCAGTACTTC.

The genes are TRBV10-2 and TRBJ1-4; perhaps TRBD1 as D (5 bases). The CDR3 consists of 15 residues. Between the trimmed V and J ends, which lost 5 bases and 6 bases, there was a span of 16 bases. CDR1 is WSHSY, CDR2 SAAADI, per germline. The CDR3 is CASSILRGGDEKLFF. The CDR3 DNA reads TGCGCCAGCAGTATCCTAAGGGGCGGCGATGAAAAACTGTTTTTT.

The J gene is TRBJ2-7, the V gene TRBV18; no firm D call. CDR1 and CDR2 (germline): KGHSH, LQKENI. V was pared by 11 bases and J by 7 bases, with 12 bases between. The CDR3 has 10 residues. The CDR3 spells CAAPYLEQYF. CDR3 coding DNA: TGTGCCGCCCCCTATTTGGAGCAGTACTTC.

The CDR3, as DNA: TGCGCCAGCAACCCGACAGGTCTTCGCACTGAAGCTTTCTTT. It translates to CASNPTGLRTEAFF. The gene calls are TRBV10-2 and TRBJ1-1; weak D call: TRBD1 (6 bases). This CDR3 comprises 14 residues. Between the trimmed V and J ends, which lost 7 bases and 4 bases, there was a span of 16 bases. Per germline, CDR1 WSHSY and CDR2 SAAADI.

In its sample, this clone was seen once. The chain uses TRBV5-6 and TRBJ1-1; TRBD1 agrees at 8 bases. CDR1 and CDR2 from the germline V gene are SGHDT and YYEEEE. With V trimmed by 4 bases and J by 5 bases, 10 bases remained unmatched. The CDR3 is 15 residues long. The CDR3 is CASSLLWTGNTEAFF. The CDR3 DNA reads as TGTGCCAGCAGCCTCCTATGGACAGGGAATACTGAAGCTTTCTTT.

The J gene is TRBJ1-2, the V gene TRBV6-6; no reliable D call. In germline, CDR1 is MNHNY, CDR2 SVGAGI (reference sequence). V was shortened by 0 bases and J by 13 bases, with 15 bases between the two germline ends. The CDR3 sequence is 13 residues long. The CDR3 loop is CASSYSIARLATF. The DNA for the CDR3 is TGTGCCAGCAGTTACTCGATAGCACGGCTGGCCACCTTC.

The chain uses TRBV2 and TRBJ2-7, with 7 bases lining up with TRBD2. Germline V gives CDR1 SNHLY, CDR2 FYNNEI. The CDR3 length is 14 residues. Trimming took 6 bases from V and 2 from J; bases not matched to a gene: 7. The CDR3 DNA is TGTGCCAGCAGCGGGCAGCGGGGTACCTACGAGCAGTACTTC. Amino acids: CASSGQRGTYEQYF.

There are a few counts of this clone. J is TRBJ1-1 and V is TRBV6-6; 7 bases match TRBD1. This CDR3 spans 15 amino acids. Germline V gives CDR1 MNHNY, CDR2 SVGAGI (reference sequence). Germline trimming cut 5 bases from V and 5 bases from J; bases unmatched to any gene: 11. The CDR3 DNA follows: TGTGCCAGCAGTAGACCAAACAGGGGAAGTACTGAAGCTTTCTTT. Encoded protein: CASSRPNRGSTEAFF.

The chain combines TRBV5-1 with TRBJ1-4; no clear D. Germline assignment: CDR1 SGHRS and CDR2 YFSETQ. The CDR3 has 14 amino acids. V lost 0 bases to trimming and J lost 4 bases, with 7 bases between them. The CDR3 region has the DNA TGCGCCAGCAGCTTGGACAGCGTTAATGAAAAACTGTTTTTT. Encoded protein: CASSLDSVNEKLFF.

The CDR3 sequence: CASSWQYTEAFF. CDR3 nucleotide sequence: TGTGCCAGCAGCTGGCAGTACACTGAAGCTTTCTTT. The chain carries TRBV28 and TRBJ1-1; no reliable D call. CDR1 and CDR2 from the germline V gene are MDHEN and SYDVKM. V was trimmed by 6 bases and J by 3 bases, leaving 8 bases between them. CDR3 size: 12 residues. The full variable domain, with the rest looked up from reference TRBV28 and TRBJ1-1, is DVKVTQSSRYLVKRTGEKVFLECVQDMDHENMFWYRQDPGLGLRLIYFSYDVKMKEKGDIPEGYSVSREKKERFSLILESASTNQTSMYLCASSWQYTEAFFGQGTRLTVV.